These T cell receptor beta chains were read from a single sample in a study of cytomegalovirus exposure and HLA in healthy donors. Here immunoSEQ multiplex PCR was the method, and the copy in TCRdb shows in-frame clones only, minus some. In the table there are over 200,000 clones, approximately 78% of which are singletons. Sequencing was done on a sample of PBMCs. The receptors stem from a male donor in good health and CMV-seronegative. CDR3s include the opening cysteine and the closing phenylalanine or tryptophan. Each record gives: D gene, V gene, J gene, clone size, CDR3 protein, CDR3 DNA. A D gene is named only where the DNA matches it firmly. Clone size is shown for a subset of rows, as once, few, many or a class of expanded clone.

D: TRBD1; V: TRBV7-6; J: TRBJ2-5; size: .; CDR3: CASSLAPVATGSQETQYF; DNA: TGTGCCAGCAGCTTAGCCCCTGTGGCGACAGGGAGTCAAGAGACCCAGTACTTC
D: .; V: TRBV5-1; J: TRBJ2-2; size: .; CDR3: CASSPTANTGELFF; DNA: TGCGCCAGCAGCCCGACAGCAAACACCGGGGAGCTGTTTTTT
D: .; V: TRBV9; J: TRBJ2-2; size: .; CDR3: CASSGGQGLAGELFF; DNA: TGTGCCAGCAGCGGAGGGCAGGGGCTTGCCGGGGAGCTGTTTTTT
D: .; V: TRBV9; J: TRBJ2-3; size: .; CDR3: CASSGMGRMTSTDTQYF; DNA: TGTGCCAGCAGCGGTATGGGGAGAATGACTAGCACAGATACGCAGTATTTT
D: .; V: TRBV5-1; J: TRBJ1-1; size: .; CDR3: CASSLDAGALNTEAFF; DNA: TGCGCCAGCAGCTTGGATGCGGGGGCATTGAACACTGAAGCTTTCTTT
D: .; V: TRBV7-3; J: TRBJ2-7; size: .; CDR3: CASSLAAAPSREQYF; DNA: TGTGCCAGCAGCTTAGCGGCAGCCCCTTCGAGAGAGCAGTACTTC
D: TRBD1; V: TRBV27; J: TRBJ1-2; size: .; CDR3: CASSYGTGDLDGYTF; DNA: TGTGCCAGCAGTTACGGGACAGGGGATTTGGATGGCTACACCTTC
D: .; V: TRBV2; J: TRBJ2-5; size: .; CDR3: CASSEWASRSTETQYF; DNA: TGTGCCAGCAGTGAATGGGCTAGCAGGAGTACAGAGACCCAGTACTTC
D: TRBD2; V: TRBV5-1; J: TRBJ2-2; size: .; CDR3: CASSLGTSGLNTGELFF; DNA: TGCGCCAGCAGCTTGGGGACTAGCGGGCTAAACACCGGGGAGCTGTTTTTT
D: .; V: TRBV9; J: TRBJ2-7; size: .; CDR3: CASSPRVGALSYEQYF; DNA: TGTGCCAGCAGCCCTCGTGTGGGAGCGCTCTCCTACGAGCAGTACTTC
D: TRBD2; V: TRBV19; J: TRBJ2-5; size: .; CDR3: CASSIVGLAGEVETQYF; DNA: TGTGCCAGTAGTATTGTGGGCCTGGCGGGGGAGGTAGAGACCCAGTACTTC
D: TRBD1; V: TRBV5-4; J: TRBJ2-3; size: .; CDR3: CASSKYRQGSTDTQYF; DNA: TGTGCCAGCAGCAAATACCGACAGGGTAGCACAGATACGCAGTATTTT
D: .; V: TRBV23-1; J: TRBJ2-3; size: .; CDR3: CARPRGTNYTDTQYF; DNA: TGCGCCAGACCCAGAGGGACAAATTATACAGATACGCAGTATTTT
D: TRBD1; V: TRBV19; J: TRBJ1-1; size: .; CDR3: CASSMDREDEAFF; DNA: TGTGCCAGTAGTATGGACAGGGAGGATGAAGCTTTCTTT
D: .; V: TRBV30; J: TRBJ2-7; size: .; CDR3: CAWSESRQSFEQYF; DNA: TGTGCCTGGAGTGAGTCGAGGCAATCCTTCGAGCAGTACTTC
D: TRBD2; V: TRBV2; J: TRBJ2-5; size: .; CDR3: CASSGKGGRETQYF; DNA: TGTGCCAGCAGTGGAAAGGGAGGGCGAGAGACCCAGTACTTC
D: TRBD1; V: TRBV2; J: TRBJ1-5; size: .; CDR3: CATMDRGDSNQPQHF; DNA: TGTGCCACCATGGACAGGGGTGATAGCAATCAGCCCCAGCATTTT
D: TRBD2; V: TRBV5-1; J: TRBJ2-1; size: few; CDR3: CASSLGGRSGTRREVEFF; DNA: TGCGCCAGCAGCTTGGGGGGGCGATCCGGGACTAGACGCGAAGTTGAGTTCTTC
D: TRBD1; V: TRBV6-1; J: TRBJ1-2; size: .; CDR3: CASLTLDRVDYTF; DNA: TGTGCCAGCCTTACCCTGGACAGGGTCGACTACACCTTC
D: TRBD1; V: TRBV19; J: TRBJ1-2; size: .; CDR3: CASSILPGQGDYGYTF; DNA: TGTGCCAGTAGTATCCTACCGGGACAGGGGGACTATGGCTACACCTTC
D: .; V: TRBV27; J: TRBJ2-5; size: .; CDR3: CASSPQGETQYF; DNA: TGTGCCAGCAGTCCCCAGGGCGAGACCCAGTACTTC
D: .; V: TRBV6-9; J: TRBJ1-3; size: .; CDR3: CASQPVSGNTIYF; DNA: TGTGCCAGCCAACCGGTCTCTGGAAACACCATATATTTT
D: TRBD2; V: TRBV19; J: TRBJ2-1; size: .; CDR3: CASSAAGGVLYNEQFF; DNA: TGTGCCAGTAGTGCAGCGGGAGGGGTACTCTACAATGAGCAGTTCTTC
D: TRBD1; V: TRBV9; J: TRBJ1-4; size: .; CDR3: CASSVTGGWRTNEKLFF; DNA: TGTGCCAGCAGCGTGACAGGGGGCTGGAGAACTAATGAAAAACTGTTTTTT
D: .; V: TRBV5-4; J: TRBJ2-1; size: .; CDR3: CASSFRAASGNEQFF; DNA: TGTGCCAGCAGCTTTCGGGCGGCCAGCGGGAATGAGCAGTTCTTC
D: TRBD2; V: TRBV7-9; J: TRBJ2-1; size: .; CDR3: CSSSIGLAGYNEQFF; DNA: TGTTCCAGCAGCATCGGACTAGCGGGGTACAATGAGCAGTTCTTC
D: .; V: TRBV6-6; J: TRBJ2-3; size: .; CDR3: CASSQRVSTDTQYF; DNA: TGTGCCAGCAGTCAGCGGGTTAGCACAGATACGCAGTATTTT
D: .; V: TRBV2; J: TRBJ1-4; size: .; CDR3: CAVQATNEKLFF; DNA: TGTGCCGTACAGGCAACTAATGAAAAACTGTTTTTT
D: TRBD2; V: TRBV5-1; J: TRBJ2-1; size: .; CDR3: CASTQIAGGSNEQFF; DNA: TGCGCCAGCACCCAGATAGCGGGAGGGAGCAATGAGCAGTTCTTC
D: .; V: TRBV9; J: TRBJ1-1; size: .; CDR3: CASSVVPDRNTEAFF; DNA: TGTGCCAGCAGCGTAGTCCCAGACAGGAACACTGAAGCTTTCTTT
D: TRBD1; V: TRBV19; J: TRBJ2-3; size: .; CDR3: CASSIEGGWSTDTQYF; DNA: TGTGCCAGTAGTATTGAAGGGGGCTGGAGCACAGATACGCAGTATTTT
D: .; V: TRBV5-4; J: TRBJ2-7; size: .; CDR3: CASSLGEVHEQYF; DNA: TGTGCCAGCAGCTTAGGAGAAGTCCACGAGCAGTACTTC
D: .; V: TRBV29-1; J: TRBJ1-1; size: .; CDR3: CSVEKARTEAFF; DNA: TGCAGCGTTGAAAAGGCGAGGACTGAAGCTTTCTTT
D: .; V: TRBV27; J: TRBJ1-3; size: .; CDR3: CASSPISSGNTIYF; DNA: TGTGCCAGCAGTCCAATTAGCTCTGGAAACACCATATATTTT
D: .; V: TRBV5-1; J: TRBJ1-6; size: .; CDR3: CASSLDQAKSPLHF; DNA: TGCGCCAGCAGCCTGGACCAGGCGAAGTCACCCCTCCACTTT
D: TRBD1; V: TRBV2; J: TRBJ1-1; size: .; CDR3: CASSTQGATTEAFF; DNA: TGTGCCAGCAGTACACAGGGGGCGACCACTGAAGCTTTCTTT
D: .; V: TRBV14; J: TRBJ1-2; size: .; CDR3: CASSRATGTNYGYTF; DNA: TGTGCCAGCAGCCGCGCGACAGGAACTAACTATGGCTACACCTTC
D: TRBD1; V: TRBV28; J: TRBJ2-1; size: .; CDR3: CASSIPGQGGSRFF; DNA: TGTGCCAGCAGTATCCCCGGACAGGGTGGTTCAAGGTTCTTC
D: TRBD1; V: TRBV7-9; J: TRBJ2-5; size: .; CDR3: CASSLSGQAQETQYF; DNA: TGTGCCAGCAGCTTGTCGGGACAGGCCCAAGAGACCCAGTACTTC
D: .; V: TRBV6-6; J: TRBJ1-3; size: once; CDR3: CASIMRVSDTIYF; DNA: TGTGCCAGCATTATGCGGGTCTCAGACACCATATATTTT
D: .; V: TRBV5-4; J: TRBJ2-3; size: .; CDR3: CASSLRGGITDTQYF; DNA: TGTGCCAGCAGCCTCAGGGGTGGCATCACAGATACGCAGTATTTT
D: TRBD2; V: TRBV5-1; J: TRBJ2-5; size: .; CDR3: CASSRGGNQETQYF; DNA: TGCGCCAGCAGCCGCGGGGGGAACCAAGAGACCCAGTACTTC
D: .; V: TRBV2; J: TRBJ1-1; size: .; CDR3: CASRPGTRNTEAFF; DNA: TGTGCCAGCAGGCCCGGGACACGGAACACTGAAGCTTTCTTT
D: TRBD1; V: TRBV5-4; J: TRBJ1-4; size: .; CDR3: CASSSGQGFTNEKLFF; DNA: TGTGCCAGCAGCTCCGGACAGGGGTTCACTAATGAAAAACTGTTTTTT
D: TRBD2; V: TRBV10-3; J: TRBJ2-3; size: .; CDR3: CAISASGNSGDTQYF; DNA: TGTGCCATCAGTGCTAGCGGGAACTCAGGAGATACGCAGTATTTT
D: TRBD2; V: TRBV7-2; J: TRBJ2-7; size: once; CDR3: CASSLGLLAGARYEQYF; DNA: TGTGCCAGCAGCTTAGGCCTACTAGCGGGAGCTCGCTACGAGCAGTACTTC
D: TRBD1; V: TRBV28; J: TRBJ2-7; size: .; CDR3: CASSSTGGARSYEQYF; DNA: TGTGCCAGCAGTTCCACAGGGGGCGCGAGATCCTACGAGCAGTACTTC
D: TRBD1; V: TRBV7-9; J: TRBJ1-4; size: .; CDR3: CASSPGTGANEKLFF; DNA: TGTGCCAGCAGCCCAGGGACAGGGGCAAATGAAAAACTGTTTTTT
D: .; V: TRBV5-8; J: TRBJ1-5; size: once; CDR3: CASSLLPPSDQPQHF; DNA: TGTGCCAGCAGCTTGTTGCCGCCGTCGGATCAGCCCCAGCATTTT
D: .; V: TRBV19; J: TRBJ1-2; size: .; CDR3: CASSGFKAESYGYTF; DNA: TGTGCCAGTAGCGGCTTTAAAGCGGAGAGCTATGGCTACACCTTC
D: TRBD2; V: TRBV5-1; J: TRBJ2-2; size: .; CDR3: CASSTTIAGGVTGELFF; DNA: TGCGCCAGCAGCACGACAATAGCGGGAGGGGTCACCGGGGAGCTGTTTTTT
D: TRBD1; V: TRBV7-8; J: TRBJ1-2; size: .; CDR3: CASSSTGTGVRYGYTF; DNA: TGTGCCAGCAGCTCGACCGGGACAGGTGTTAGGTATGGCTACACCTTC
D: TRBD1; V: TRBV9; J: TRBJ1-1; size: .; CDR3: CASSTGTGVRTEAFF; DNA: TGTGCCAGCAGCACCGGGACAGGGGTACGGACTGAAGCTTTCTTT
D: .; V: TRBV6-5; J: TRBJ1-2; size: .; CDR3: CASRHVSTANYGYTF; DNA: TGTGCCAGCAGACACGTCTCCACAGCTAACTATGGCTACACCTTC
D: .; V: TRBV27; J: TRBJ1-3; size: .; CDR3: CASSLSTPLRGGGNTIYF; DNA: TGTGCCAGCAGTTTATCGACCCCGCTCCGAGGGGGTGGAAACACCATATATTTT